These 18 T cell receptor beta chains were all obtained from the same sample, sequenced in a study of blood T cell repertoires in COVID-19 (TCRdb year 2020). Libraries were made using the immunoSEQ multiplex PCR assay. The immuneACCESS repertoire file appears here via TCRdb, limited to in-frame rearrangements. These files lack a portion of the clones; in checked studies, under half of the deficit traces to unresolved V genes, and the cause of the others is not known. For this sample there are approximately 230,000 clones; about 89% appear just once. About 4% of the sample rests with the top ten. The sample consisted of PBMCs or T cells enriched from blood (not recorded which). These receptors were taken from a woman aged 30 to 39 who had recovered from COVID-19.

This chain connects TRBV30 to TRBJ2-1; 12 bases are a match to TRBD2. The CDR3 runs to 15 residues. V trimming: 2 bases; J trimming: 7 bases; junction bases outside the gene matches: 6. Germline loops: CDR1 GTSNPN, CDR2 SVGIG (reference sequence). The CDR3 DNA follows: TGTGCCTGGAGTAGGGTGACTAGCGGGAGTAATGAGCAGTTCTTC. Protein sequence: CAWSRVTSGSNEQFF.

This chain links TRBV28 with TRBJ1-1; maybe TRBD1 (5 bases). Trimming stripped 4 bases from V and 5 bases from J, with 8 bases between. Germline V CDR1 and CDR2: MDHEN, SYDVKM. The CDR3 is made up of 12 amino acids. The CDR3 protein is CASSWGETEAFF. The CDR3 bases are TGTGCCAGCAGTTGGGGGGAGACTGAAGCTTTCTTT.

The CDR3 loop is CASTRTVREANEKLFF. The DNA for the CDR3 is TGTGCCAGCACAAGGACCGTAAGGGAGGCTAATGAAAAACTGTTTTTT. The rearrangement links TRBV18 to TRBJ1-4, with no clear D. V lost 8 bases, J lost 3 bases, and 19 bases lay in between. Per germline, CDR1 KGHSH and CDR2 LQKENI. This CDR3 contains 16 residues.

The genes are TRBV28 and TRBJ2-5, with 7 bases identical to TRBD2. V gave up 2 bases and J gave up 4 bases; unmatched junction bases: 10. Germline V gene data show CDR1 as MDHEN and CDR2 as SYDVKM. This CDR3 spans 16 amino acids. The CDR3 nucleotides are TGTGCCAGCAGTTTAGTCGGGAGGACCTTTGGAGAGACCCAGTACTTC. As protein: CASSLVGRTFGETQYF.

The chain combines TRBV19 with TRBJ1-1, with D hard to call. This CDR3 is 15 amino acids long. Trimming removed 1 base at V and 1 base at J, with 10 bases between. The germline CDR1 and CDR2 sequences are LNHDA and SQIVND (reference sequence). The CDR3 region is CASSIVGYTNTEAFF. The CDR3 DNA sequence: TGTGCCAGTAGTATAGTCGGGTATACGAACACTGAAGCTTTCTTT.

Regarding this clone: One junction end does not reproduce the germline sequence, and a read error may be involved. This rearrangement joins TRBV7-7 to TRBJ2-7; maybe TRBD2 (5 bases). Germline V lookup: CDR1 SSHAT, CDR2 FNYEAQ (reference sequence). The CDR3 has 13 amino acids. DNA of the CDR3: TGTGCTAGCAGCTTAGCCACTAGTTACGAGCAGTACTTC. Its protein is CASSLATSYEQYF.

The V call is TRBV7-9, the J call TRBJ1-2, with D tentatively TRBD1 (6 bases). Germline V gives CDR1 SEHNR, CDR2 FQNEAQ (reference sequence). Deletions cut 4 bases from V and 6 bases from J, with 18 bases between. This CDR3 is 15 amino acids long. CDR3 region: CASSSSGLQGNGYTF. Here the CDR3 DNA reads TGTGCCAGCAGCTCCTCGGGCCTACAGGGCAATGGCTACACCTTC.

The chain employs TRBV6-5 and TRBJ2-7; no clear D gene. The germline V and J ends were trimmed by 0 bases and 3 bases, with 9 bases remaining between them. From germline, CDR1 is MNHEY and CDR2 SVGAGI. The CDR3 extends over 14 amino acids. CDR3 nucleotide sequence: TGTGCCAGCAGTTACTCGCAGGAAAACTACGAGCAGTACTTC. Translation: CASSYSQENYEQYF.

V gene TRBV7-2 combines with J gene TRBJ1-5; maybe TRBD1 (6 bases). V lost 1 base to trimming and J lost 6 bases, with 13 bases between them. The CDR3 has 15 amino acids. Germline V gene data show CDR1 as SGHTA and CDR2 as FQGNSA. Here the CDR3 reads CASSLGRGGGQPQHF. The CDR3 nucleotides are TGTGCCAGCAGCTTAGGGCGGGGGGGCGGTCAGCCCCAGCATTTT.

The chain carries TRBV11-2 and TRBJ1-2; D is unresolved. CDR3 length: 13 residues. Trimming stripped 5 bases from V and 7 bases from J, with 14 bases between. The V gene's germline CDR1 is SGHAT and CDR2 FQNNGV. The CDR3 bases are TGTGCCAGCAGCCCCTGGGAGGGATTTGGCTACACCTTC. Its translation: CASSPWEGFGYTF.

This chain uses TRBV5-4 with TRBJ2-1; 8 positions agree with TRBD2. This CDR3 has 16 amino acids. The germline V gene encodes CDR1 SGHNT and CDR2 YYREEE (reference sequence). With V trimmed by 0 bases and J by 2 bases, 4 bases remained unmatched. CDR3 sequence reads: CASSLEERETYNEQFF. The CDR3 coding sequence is TGTGCCAGCAGCTTGGAGGAGCGGGAGACCTACAATGAGCAGTTCTTC.

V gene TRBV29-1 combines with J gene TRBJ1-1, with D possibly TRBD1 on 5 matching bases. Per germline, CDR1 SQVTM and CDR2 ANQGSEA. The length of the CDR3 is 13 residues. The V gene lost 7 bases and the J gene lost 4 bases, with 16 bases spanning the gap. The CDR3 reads CSGHKGKFTEAFF. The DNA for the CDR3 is TGCAGCGGGCATAAGGGGAAATTCACTGAAGCTTTCTTT.

CDR3 nucleotide sequence: TGCGCCAGCAGACTAGCGGGAGGACTGGGGGAGACCCAGTACTTC. This translates into CASRLAGGLGETQYF. The chain combines TRBV5-1 with TRBJ2-5; 12 bases are shared with TRBD2. Germline CDR1 reads SGHRS; CDR2 reads YFSETQ. The V and J ends lost 5 bases and 5 bases, in that order; junction bases with no gene match: 7. This CDR3 spans 15 amino acids.

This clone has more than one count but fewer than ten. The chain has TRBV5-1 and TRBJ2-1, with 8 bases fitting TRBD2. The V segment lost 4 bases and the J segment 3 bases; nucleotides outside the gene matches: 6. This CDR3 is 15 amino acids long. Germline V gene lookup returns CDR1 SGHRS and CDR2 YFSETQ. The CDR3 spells CASSHGTRVYNEQFF. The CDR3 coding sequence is TGCGCCAGCAGCCACGGGACTAGGGTCTACAATGAGCAGTTCTTC.

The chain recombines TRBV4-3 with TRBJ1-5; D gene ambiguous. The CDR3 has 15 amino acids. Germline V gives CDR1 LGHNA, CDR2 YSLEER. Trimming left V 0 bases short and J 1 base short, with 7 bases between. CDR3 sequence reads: CASSQDPESNQPQHF. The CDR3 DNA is TGCGCCAGCAGCCAAGATCCAGAAAGCAATCAGCCCCAGCATTTT.

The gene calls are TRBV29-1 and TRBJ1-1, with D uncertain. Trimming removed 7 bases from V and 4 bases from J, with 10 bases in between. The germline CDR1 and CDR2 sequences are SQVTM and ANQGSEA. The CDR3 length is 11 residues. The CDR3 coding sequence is TGCAGCGCTGAGAGCGGCACTGAAGCTTTCTTT. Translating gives CSAESGTEAFF.

This chain's CDR3 is CASSSRQGRGTEAFF. CDR3 DNA: TGCGCCAGCAGCTCCCGACAGGGGAGGGGGACTGAAGCTTTCTTT. The V and J genes are TRBV5-1 and TRBJ1-1, with 8 bases matching TRBD1. The CDR3 consists of 15 residues. Trimming at V came to 3 bases and at J to 5 bases, leaving 9 bases not matched to a gene. Germline V CDR1 and CDR2: SGHRS, YFSETQ. The variable domain in full, completed from reference TRBV5-1 and TRBJ1-1, reads KAGVTQTPRYLIKTRGQQVTLSCSPISGHRSVSWYQQTPGQGLQFLFEYFSETQRNKGNFPGRFSGRQFSNSRSEMNVSTLELGDSALYLCASSSRQGRGTEAFFGQGTRLTVV.

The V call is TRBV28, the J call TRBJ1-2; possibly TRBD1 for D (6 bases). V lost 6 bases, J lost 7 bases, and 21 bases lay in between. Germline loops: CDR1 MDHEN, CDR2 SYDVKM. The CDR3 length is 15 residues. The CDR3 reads CASSGGGRGLGGYTF. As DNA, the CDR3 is TGTGCCAGCAGCGGCGGGGGGCGCGGTTTGGGTGGCTACACCTTC.